The table lists the clone carrying this TCR beta chain with a few counts. Its specificity is unknown. Alongside a J-beta primer mix, a sample-barcoded 5' primer served in a second PCR lasting roughly 6 to 11 cycles. MiXCR was run by TCRdb on the 5' RACE reads, yielding one entry per CDR3 protein. Of 650,000 to 800,000 distinct CDR3 sequences listed, approximately 48% were seen once; the top ten hold roughly 18%. This CDR3 is built from 16 residues. Trimming took 0 bases from V and 5 from J; bases not matched to a gene: 8. CDR1 is MGHRA and CDR2 is YSYEKL in the germline V gene. This entry comes from a study of blood T cells in healthy people across ages. Overall study results and limits: There were more naive CD4+ cells and higher diversity in long-lived donors than in aged donors.

Material: blood. This sequence was found in a man aged 55-75 years in good health. The chain employs TRBV4-1 and TRBJ2-5; TRBD2 aligns across 8 bases. CDR3 DNA sequence: TGCGCCAGCAGCCAAGAGATGGGACTAGGGTCGGAGACCCAGTACTTC. Protein: CASSQEMGLGSETQYF.